These 23 T cell receptor beta chains originate from one sample sequenced in a study of blood T cell repertoires in COVID-19. Measured with immunoSEQ multiplex PCR; TCRdb has only the in-frame clones, and not every one. The sample consists of some 390,000 clones, roughly 89% of them appearing once. The sequenced material came from PBMCs or T cells enriched from blood (not recorded which). These receptor sequences come from a woman in her twenties or thirties who had recovered from COVID-19.

The chain has TRBV6-5 and TRBJ2-1, with TRBD2 identical over 12 bases. CDR1 is MNHEY, CDR2 SVGAGI, per germline. The ends lost 8 bases at V and 3 bases at J; junction bases unmatched: 5. The CDR3 is made up of 15 amino acids. In nucleotides, the CDR3 is TGTGCCAGCCGGAGACTAGCGGGAGACTACAATGAGCAGTTCTTC. Translated: CASRRLAGDYNEQFF.

The V call is TRBV13, the J call TRBJ2-3; TRBD2 matches 8 bases. The V and J ends lost 8 bases and 2 bases, in that order; junction bases with no gene match: 6. The germline V gene encodes CDR1 PRHDT and CDR2 FYEKMQ (reference sequence). The CDR3 sequence is 14 residues long. The CDR3 DNA follows: TGTGCCAGCTCCGGCGGACTAGCCACAGATACGCAGTATTTT. It specifies CASSGGLATDTQYF.

The chain combines TRBV3-1 (or the pseudogene TRBV3-2) with TRBJ2-3; weak D call: TRBD1 (5 bases). V gave up 3 bases and J gave up 1 base, with 8 bases separating them. The CDR3 spans 14 residues. Germline CDR1 is LGHDT and CDR2 is YNNKEL (reference sequence). CDR3 sequence: CASSQGRGTDTQYF. The CDR3 DNA reads TGTGCCAGCAGCCAGGGCAGGGGCACAGATACGCAGTATTTT.

The V call is TRBV6-5, the J call TRBJ2-7, with 7 nucleotides matching TRBD1. V dropped 7 bases and J dropped 4; count of bases not matched to a gene: 13. The CDR3 has 15 amino acids. Germline values: CDR1 MNHEY, CDR2 SVGAGI. The CDR3 region is CASTVAQGFPYEQYF. The CDR3 DNA reads TGTGCCAGCACTGTCGCACAGGGGTTTCCTTACGAGCAGTACTTC.

V usage is TRBV7-3 and J usage is TRBJ1-2; 9 nucleotides agree with TRBD1. This CDR3 has 16 residues. Looked up from germline, CDR1 is SGHTA and CDR2 is FQGTGA. V shed 5 bases and J 8 bases; nucleotides not matched to a gene: 15. CDR3 nucleotides: TGTGCCAGCAGCCGATATCCGGGACAGGGAATAGGGGGCTACACCTTC. This gives the protein CASSRYPGQGIGGYTF. The full variable domain, its missing parts supplied by reference TRBV7-3 and TRBJ1-2, is GAGVSQTPSNKVTEKGKYVELRCDPISGHTALYWYRQSLGQGPEFLIYFQGTGAADDSGLPNDRFFAVRPEGSVSTLKIQRTERGDSAVYLCASSRYPGQGIGGYTFGSGTRLTVV.

This sequence joins TRBV11-3 and TRBJ2-1; 14 bases are a match to TRBD2. V was clipped by 8 bases and J by 8 bases; unmatched bases: 14. CDR1 and CDR2 (germline): SGHNT, YENEEA. This CDR3 spans 17 amino acids. CDR3 sequence reads: CASGIYASGLAGDEQFF. The CDR3 DNA reads TGTGCCAGCGGGATCTACGCCTCGGGACTAGCGGGAGATGAGCAGTTCTTC. The whole variable domain, remainder taken from reference TRBV11-3 and TRBJ2-1, is EAGVVQSPRYKIIEKKQPVAFWCNPISGHNTLYWYLQNLGQGPELLIRYENEEAVDDSQLPKDRFSAERLKGVDSTLKIQPAELGDSAVYLCASGIYASGLAGDEQFFGPGTRLTVL.

The chain is built from TRBV10-3 and TRBJ1-1; D is uncertain. Germline CDR1 reads ENHRY; CDR2 reads SYGVKD. This CDR3 has 15 amino acids. The V and J ends lost 2 bases and 3 bases respectively, with 13 bases between them. CDR3 sequence (DNA): TGTGCCATCAGTGAGCCAAGACTAGGAGACACTGAAGCTTTCTTT. Translation: CAISEPRLGDTEAFF.

The chain couples TRBV11-1 to TRBJ1-1; 7 bases are a match to TRBD1. Germline values: CDR1 SGHAT, CDR2 FQDESV (reference sequence). V lost 3 bases, J lost 0 bases, and 7 bases stayed unmatched. The CDR3 sequence is 16 residues long. CDR3 nucleotide sequence: TGTGCCAGCAGCTTCGGGACAGCTAGCCTGAACACTGAAGCTTTCTTT. Protein product: CASSFGTASLNTEAFF.

This sequence joins TRBV4-2 and TRBJ1-5; D uncertain. V was clipped by 0 bases and J by 1 base, with 7 bases between them. Germline assignment: CDR1 LGHNA and CDR2 YNFKEQ. The CDR3 contains 15 residues. The CDR3 coding sequence is TGTGCCAGCAGCCAAGATTTTGGCAGCAATCAGCCCCAGCATTTT. This translates into CASSQDFGSNQPQHF.

This clone has a single count. The chain has TRBV19 and TRBJ2-3; 9 nucleotides line up with TRBD1. From germline, CDR1 is LNHDA and CDR2 SQIVND (reference sequence). The trim removed 3 bases at V and 7 bases at J, leaving 11 bases unmatched. The CDR3 extends over 16 amino acids. CDR3 protein: CASSMRNRDRVYTQYF. DNA for the CDR3: TGTGCCAGTAGTATGAGGAACCGGGACAGGGTTTATACGCAGTATTTT.

In this sample, this clone turned up once. The CDR3 region has the DNA TGTGCCAGCAGCCAAATGGGCGTGGAAGCCTACGAGCAGTACTTC. It is translated as CASSQMGVEAYEQYF. The chain has TRBV4-2 and TRBJ2-7; no clear D gene. CDR3 length: 15 amino acids. The germline V gene has CDR1 LGHNA and CDR2 YNFKEQ. The V gene lost 2 bases and the J gene lost 2 bases, with 13 bases spanning the gap.

The chain combines TRBV7-9 with TRBJ1-6; unclear D gene. V dropped 5 bases and J dropped 10 bases, with 15 bases sitting between them. The CDR3 has 14 amino acids. Germline values: CDR1 SEHNR, CDR2 FQNEAQ (reference sequence). The CDR3 is CASSPSGEGSPLHF. In DNA form, the CDR3 reads TGTGCCAGCAGCCCCAGCGGGGAGGGATCACCCCTCCACTTT. Variable domain in full (rest from reference TRBV7-9 and TRBJ1-6): DTGVSQNPRHKITKRGQNVTFRCDPISEHNRLYWYRQTLGQGPEFLTYFQNEAQLEKSRLLSDRFSAERPKGSFSTLEIQRTEQGDSAMYLCASSPSGEGSPLHFGNGTRLTVT.

The genes are TRBV9 and TRBJ2-1; TRBD1 aligns across 8 bases. This CDR3 region has 15 residues. The trim removed 5 bases at V and 2 bases at J, leaving 6 bases unmatched. CDR1 is SGDLS, CDR2 YYNGEE, per germline. CDR3 nucleotides: TGTGCCAGCAGTGAACAGGGGGTTCCCTACAATGAGCAGTTCTTC. Amino acids: CASSEQGVPYNEQFF.

The chain recombines TRBV18 with TRBJ2-2; TRBD2 aligns across 7 bases. CDR1 KGHSH and CDR2 LQKENI come from the germline V gene. Trimming cost V 3 bases and J 0 bases; bases outside gene matches: 1. CDR3 length equals 15 residues. The CDR3 spells CASSPRGANTGELFF. The CDR3 bases are TGTGCCAGCTCACCTCGGGGGGCGAACACCGGGGAGCTGTTTTTT.

The chain recombines TRBV2 with TRBJ2-7; 9 positions match TRBD1. Trimming removed 2 bases from V and 4 bases from J; junction bases left unmatched: 12. Germline assignment: CDR1 SNHLY and CDR2 FYNNEI. The CDR3 consists of 17 residues. The CDR3 DNA sequence: TGTGCCAGCAGTGAATGGGACTCGGGACAGGGCCAGTACGAGCAGTACTTC. Translation: CASSEWDSGQGQYEQYF.

The V and J genes are TRBV7-9 and TRBJ1-1; D gene uncertain. V was clipped by 3 bases and J by 11 bases, with 19 bases between them. The CDR3 loop spans 14 amino acids. In germline, CDR1 is SEHNR, CDR2 FQNEAQ (reference sequence). CDR3 DNA: TGTGCCAGCAGCTTGGCCAGCCCCTCTTCGGGGGCTTTCTTT. Its protein is CASSLASPSSGAFF. Filled out from reference TRBV7-9 and TRBJ1-1, the complete variable domain reads DTGVSQNPRHKITKRGQNVTFRCDPISEHNRLYWYRQTLGQGPEFLTYFQNEAQLEKSRLLSDRFSAERPKGSFSTLEIQRTEQGDSAMYLCASSLASPSSGAFFGQGTRLTVV.

V usage is TRBV27 and J usage is TRBJ1-1, with D unclear. Trimming pared 8 bases from V and 4 bases from J, leaving 14 bases between. The CDR3 has 13 amino acids. The germline CDR1 and CDR2 sequences are MNHEY and SMNVEV (reference sequence). The CDR3 nucleotides are TGTGCCAGCGGCGGACTCGGAGGCACTGAAGCTTTCTTT. This translates into CASGGLGGTEAFF.

The genes are TRBV27 and TRBJ2-7; D is possibly TRBD2 (6 bases). From germline, CDR1 is MNHEY and CDR2 SMNVEV (reference sequence). Trimming left V 6 bases short and J 1 base short, with 13 bases between. This CDR3 has 14 amino acids. CDR3 coding DNA: TGTGCCAGCAGACTGGGGGGTAGGTCCTACGAGCAGTACTTC. Translating gives CASRLGGRSYEQYF.

The count of this clone is one. CDR3 protein: CASSIRGFGTEAFF. DNA of the CDR3: TGTGCCAGTAGTATAAGAGGGTTTGGCACTGAAGCTTTCTTT. This chain connects TRBV19 to TRBJ1-1; D not certain. There are 14 residues in the CDR3. V was clipped by 2 bases and J by 4 bases, with 11 bases between them. Germline lookup yields CDR1 LNHDA and CDR2 SQIVND (reference sequence).

V gene TRBV3-1 (or the pseudogene TRBV3-2) combines with J gene TRBJ1-1; TRBD1 matches 12 bases. Germline trimming cut 3 bases from V and 1 base from J; bases unmatched to any gene: 9. This CDR3 contains 18 residues. CDR1 and CDR2 from the germline V gene are LGHDT and YNNKEL (reference sequence). CDR3 sequence (DNA): TGTGCCAGCAGCCAGGACCCGGGACAGGGGGCTAGGAACACTGAAGCTTTCTTT. Translation gives CASSQDPGQGARNTEAFF.

This clone occurred a few times. The J gene is TRBJ2-1, the V gene TRBV27, with no clear D. The germline gives CDR1 MNHEY, CDR2 SMNVEV (reference sequence). Trimming cost V 3 bases and J 0 bases, with 6 bases left between them. The CDR3 extends over 14 amino acids. Here the CDR3 reads CASSFVGSYNEQFF. CDR3 nucleotides: TGTGCCAGCAGTTTTGTCGGCTCCTACAATGAGCAGTTCTTC.

V gene TRBV6-2 or TRBV6-3 combines with J gene TRBJ2-5; D is unresolved. The CDR3 contains 14 residues. Germline CDR1 MNHEY, CDR2 SVGEGT. The V and J ends lost 1 base and 1 base respectively, with 7 bases between them. Here the CDR3 reads CASSYFRPQETQYF. DNA of the CDR3: TGTGCCAGCAGTTACTTCAGGCCCCAAGAGACCCAGTACTTC.

The chain uses TRBV30 and TRBJ2-1, with 10 bases lining up with TRBD2. The CDR3 contains 17 residues. CDR1 GTSNPN and CDR2 SVGIG come from the germline V gene (reference sequence). Trimming cost V 1 base and J 9 bases; bases outside gene matches: 15. CDR3 nucleotides: TGTGCCTGGAGTGGACACGGACTAGCGGATACAACTAGTGAGCAGTTCTTC. This translates into CAWSGHGLADTTSEQFF.